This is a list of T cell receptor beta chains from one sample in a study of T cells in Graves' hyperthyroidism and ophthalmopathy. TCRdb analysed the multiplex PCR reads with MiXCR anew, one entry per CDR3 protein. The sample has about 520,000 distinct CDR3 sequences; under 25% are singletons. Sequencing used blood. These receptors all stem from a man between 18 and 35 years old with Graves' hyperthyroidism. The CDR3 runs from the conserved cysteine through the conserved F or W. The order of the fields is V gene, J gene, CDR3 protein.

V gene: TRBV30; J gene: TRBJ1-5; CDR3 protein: CAWSGRTNQPQHF
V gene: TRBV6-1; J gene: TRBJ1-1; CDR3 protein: CASSEIAMPNTEAFF
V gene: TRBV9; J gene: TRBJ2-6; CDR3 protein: CASSVTPSGANVLTF
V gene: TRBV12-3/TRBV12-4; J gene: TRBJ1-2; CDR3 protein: CASSFSWDGYTF
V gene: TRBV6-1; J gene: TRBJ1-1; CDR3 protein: CASSDVHRGQNTEAFF
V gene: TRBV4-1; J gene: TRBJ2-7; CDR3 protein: CASSQLTGTGVEYEQYF
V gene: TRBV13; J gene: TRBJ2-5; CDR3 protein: CASSSIAGGEETQYF
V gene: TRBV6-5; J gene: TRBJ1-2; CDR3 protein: CASRQGHYGYTF
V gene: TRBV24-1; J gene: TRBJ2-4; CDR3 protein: CATSDSRLAKNIQYF
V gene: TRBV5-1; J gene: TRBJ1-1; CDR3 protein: CASSLGGIGEAFF
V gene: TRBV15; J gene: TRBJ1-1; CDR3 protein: CATSVAWAMNTEAFF
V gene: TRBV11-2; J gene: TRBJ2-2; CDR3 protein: CASSFIAGGGGLFF
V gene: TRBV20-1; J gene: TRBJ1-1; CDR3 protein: CSARSKLSDLTEAFF
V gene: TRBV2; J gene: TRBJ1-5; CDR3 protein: CASRDRGFNQPQHF
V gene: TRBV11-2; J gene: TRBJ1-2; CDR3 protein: CASSPQGSDYGYTF
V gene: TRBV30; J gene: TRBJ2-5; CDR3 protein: CAWMRRGWYQETQYF
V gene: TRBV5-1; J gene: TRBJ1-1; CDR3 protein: CASSLGSGRTEAFF
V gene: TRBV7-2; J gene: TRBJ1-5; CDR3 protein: CASSLNHQPQHF
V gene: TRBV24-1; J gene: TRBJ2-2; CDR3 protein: CATSAQGDRTSGELFF
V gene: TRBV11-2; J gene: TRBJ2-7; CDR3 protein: CASSLIPKGKSYEQYF
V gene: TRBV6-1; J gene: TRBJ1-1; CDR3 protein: CASSEGGEGNTEAFF
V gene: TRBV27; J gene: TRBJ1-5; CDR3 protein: CASEISNSNQPQHF
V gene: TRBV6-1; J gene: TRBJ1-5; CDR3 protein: CASSTITGGNQPQHF
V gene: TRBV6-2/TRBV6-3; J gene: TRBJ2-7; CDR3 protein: CASNPAGGYEQYF
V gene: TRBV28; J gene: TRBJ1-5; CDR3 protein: CASSLITQYNQPQHF
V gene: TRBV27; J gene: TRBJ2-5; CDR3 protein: CASSLGRDTTGETQYF
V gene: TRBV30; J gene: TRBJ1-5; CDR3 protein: CAWSLTGAQPQHF
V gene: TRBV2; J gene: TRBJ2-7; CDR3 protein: CASRPGQGAYEQYF
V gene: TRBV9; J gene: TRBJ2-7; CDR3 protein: CASSVGAQAYEQYF
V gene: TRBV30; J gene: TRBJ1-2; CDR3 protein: CACGTGVGYTF
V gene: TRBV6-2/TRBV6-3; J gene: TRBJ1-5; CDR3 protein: CASKGQTNQPQHF
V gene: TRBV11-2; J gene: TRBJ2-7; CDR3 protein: CASSLELAGGYEQYF